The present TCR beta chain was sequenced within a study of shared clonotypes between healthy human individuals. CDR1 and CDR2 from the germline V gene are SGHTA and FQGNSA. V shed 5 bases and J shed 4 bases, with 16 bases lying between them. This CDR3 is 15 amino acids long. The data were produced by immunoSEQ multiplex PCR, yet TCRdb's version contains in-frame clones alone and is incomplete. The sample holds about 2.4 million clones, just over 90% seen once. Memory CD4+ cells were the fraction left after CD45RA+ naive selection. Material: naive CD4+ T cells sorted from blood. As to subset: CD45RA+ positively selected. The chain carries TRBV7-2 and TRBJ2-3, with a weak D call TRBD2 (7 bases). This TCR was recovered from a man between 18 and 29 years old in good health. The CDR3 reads CASSRTGGGPDTQYF. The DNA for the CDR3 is TGTGCCAGCAGCCGCACGGGCGGGGGCCCAGATACGCAGTATTTT. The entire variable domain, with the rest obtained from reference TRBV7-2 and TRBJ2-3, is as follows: GAGVSQSPSNKVTEKGKDVELRCDPISGHTALYWYRQSLGQGLEFLIYFQGNSAPDKSGLPSDRFSAERTGGSVSTLTIQRTQQEDSAVYLCASSRTGGGPDTQYFGPGTRLTVL.